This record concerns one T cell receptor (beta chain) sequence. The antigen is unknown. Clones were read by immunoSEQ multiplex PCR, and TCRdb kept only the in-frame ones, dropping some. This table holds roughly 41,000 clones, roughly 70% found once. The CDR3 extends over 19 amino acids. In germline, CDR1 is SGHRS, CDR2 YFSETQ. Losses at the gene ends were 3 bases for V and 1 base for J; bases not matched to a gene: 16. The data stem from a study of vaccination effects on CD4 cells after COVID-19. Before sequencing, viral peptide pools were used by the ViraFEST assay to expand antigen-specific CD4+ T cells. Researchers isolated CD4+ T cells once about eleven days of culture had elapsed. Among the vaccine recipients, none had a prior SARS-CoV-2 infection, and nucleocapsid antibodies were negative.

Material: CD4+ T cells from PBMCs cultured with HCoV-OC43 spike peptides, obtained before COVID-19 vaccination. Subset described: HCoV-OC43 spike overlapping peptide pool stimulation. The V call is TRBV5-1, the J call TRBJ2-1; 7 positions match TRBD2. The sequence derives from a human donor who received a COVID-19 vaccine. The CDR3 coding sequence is TGCGCCAGCAGCTCGGGGGGACGGTGGGCCTCGGCGTCCTACAATGAGCAGTTCTTC. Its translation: CASSSGGRWASASYNEQFF.